What follows are 28 T cell receptor beta chains derived from one specimen sequenced in a study of blood T cells in healthy people across ages (dated by TCRdb to between 2015 and 2017). Library preparation was by 5' RACE. Sequencing was carried out with an Illumina HiSeq 2500. A second 7 to 11 cycle PCR used a sample-barcoded 5' primer and a J-beta primer mix. TCRdb reworked the public reads: Q25 trimming with fastp, MiXCR clone assembly, productive beta chains retained. Entries that share a CDR3 protein sequence are merged under the most common genes and DNA. Across this sample there are 450,000 to 650,000 distinct CDR3 sequences, with about 25% seen only once. The ten largest clones represent approximately 8.7% of the sample. This same sample was also part of a study on T cells of mothers and their children.

Sequencing was performed on blood. The receptors were gathered from a boy aged 5 to 17 in good health.

The table lists this clonotype with a few counts. Sequence at one end of the junction differs from germline and may be a read error. This chain joins TRBV7-9 and TRBJ2-5; TRBD1 matches at 12 bases. The CDR3 contains 16 residues. Germline V gene sequence: CDR1 SEHNR, CDR2 FQNEAQ (reference sequence). Here the CDR3 reads CASSPWDRGPIEAQYF. For the CDR3, the DNA is TGTGCCAGCAGTCCGTGGGACAGGGGGCCTATAGAGGCCCAGTACTTC.

This chain uses TRBV5-1 with TRBJ2-5, with 7 bases fitting TRBD1. The CDR3 is 15 residues long. Germline assignment: CDR1 SGHRS and CDR2 YFSETQ. J was trimmed by 2 bases and V by 4 bases; bases with no gene match: 8. CDR3 in DNA: TGCGCCAGCAGCCCCGGGACAGCGCTGCAAGAGACCCAGTACTTC. Amino acids: CASSPGTALQETQYF.

This chain connects TRBV6-2 or TRBV6-3 to TRBJ2-1; 11 nucleotides align to TRBD2. Trimming removed 6 bases from V and 10 bases from J; junction bases left unmatched: 14. Germline V gives CDR1 MNHEY, CDR2 SVGEGT. The CDR3 is 16 amino acids. The CDR3 region has the DNA TGTGCCAGCAGCGTAGCGGGGGGGCGTTACCTCGGGGAGCAGTTCTTC. Its translation is CASSVAGGRYLGEQFF.

This clonotype was picked up a small number of times. This rearrangement joins TRBV5-1 to TRBJ2-5, with D hard to call. From germline, CDR1 is SGHRS and CDR2 YFSETQ. The length of the CDR3 is 14 residues. V was shortened by 0 bases and J by 4 bases, with 10 bases between the two germline ends. DNA for the CDR3: TGCGCCAGCAGCTTGGAAGGTAGAGCAGAGACCCAGTACTTC. Translated, it gives CASSLEGRAETQYF.

This clonotype was counted only a few times. The chain joins TRBV7-2 to TRBJ2-6; unclear D gene. The germline CDR1 and CDR2 sequences are SGHTA and FQGNSA. The CDR3 runs 16 residues. The germline V and J ends were trimmed by 6 bases and 1 base, with 13 bases remaining between them. CDR3 DNA sequence: TGTGCCAGCAGACCCGGTGGCCCTTCTGGGGCCAACGTCCTGACTTTC. Translating it yields CASRPGGPSGANVLTF.

This chain connects TRBV4-1 to TRBJ2-1; 9 bases map to TRBD1. Germline V gene lookup returns CDR1 MGHRA and CDR2 YSYEKL. The CDR3 has 17 residues. Unmatched junction bases numbered 6, after V lost 2 bases and J lost 1 base. The CDR3 nucleotides are TGCGCCAGCAGCCAAATCTGGGACAGGGATTCCTACAATGAGCAGTTCTTC. It encodes CASSQIWDRDSYNEQFF.

This clonotype was seen a handful of times. The chain combines TRBV21-1 with TRBJ1-1. TRBV21-1 is a known pseudogene. The CDR3 consists of 15 residues. The CDR3 region is CASKGDIRGVTEAFF. CDR3 DNA: TGTGCCAGCAAGGGGGACATACGCGGGGTAACTGAAGCTTTCTTT.

This sequence joins TRBV20-1 and TRBJ2-7, with D hard to call. Germline loops: CDR1 DFQATT, CDR2 SNEGSKA (reference sequence). This CDR3 contains 12 residues. Trimming removed 0 bases from V and 3 bases from J, with 6 bases in between. The chain's CDR3 is CSARDEVYEQYF. CDR3 in DNA: TGCAGTGCTAGAGATGAGGTCTACGAGCAGTACTTC.

This clonotype came up a few times. V and J are TRBV16 and TRBJ2-5; D may be TRBD1 (6 bases). The DNA end is more similar to TRBJ2-1, so the J call may be wrong. In germline, CDR1 is KGHSY, CDR2 FQNENV. The CDR3 has 14 amino acids. CDR3 region: CASSRLQGVDEQFF. The CDR3 nucleotides are TGTGCCAGCAGCCGATTACAGGGTGTGGATGAGCAGTTCTTC.

This rearrangement joins TRBV4-1 to TRBJ2-7, with TRBD2 identical over 9 bases. The V and J ends lost 1 base and 0 bases, in that order; junction bases with no gene match: 1. CDR1 is MGHRA and CDR2 is YSYEKL in the germline V gene. This CDR3 is 15 amino acids long. The CDR3 bases are TGCGCCAGCAGCCAAGGACTAGCGGTCTCCTACGAGCAGTACTTC. Its translation is CASSQGLAVSYEQYF.

This clonotype was seen a few times. This CDR3 reads CASTSREGRAGELFF. As DNA, the CDR3 is TGTGCCAGCACCTCCCGGGAGGGCCGAGCCGGGGAGCTGTTTTTT. This sequence joins TRBV7-9 and TRBJ2-2; 8 bases fit TRBD2. V shed 7 bases and J 6 bases; nucleotides not matched to a gene: 10. The CDR3 has 15 residues. CDR1 SEHNR and CDR2 FQNEAQ come from the germline V gene (reference sequence).

The chain carries TRBV20-1 and TRBJ2-1, with D unresolved. This CDR3 spans 16 amino acids. From germline, CDR1 is DFQATT and CDR2 SNEGSKA (reference sequence). V shed 0 bases and J shed 0 bases, with 12 bases lying between them. The CDR3 region is CSARDLALGSYNEQFF. Here the CDR3 DNA reads TGCAGTGCTAGAGATTTGGCTCTGGGCTCCTACAATGAGCAGTTCTTC.

The V call is TRBV7-2, the J call TRBJ1-2; D remains ambiguous. From germline, CDR1 is SGHTA and CDR2 FQGNSA. This CDR3 is 13 amino acids long. V lost 3 bases and J 1 base, leaving 6 bases between the germline ends. CDR3 sequence reads: CASSFEVNYGYTF. CDR3 nucleotides: TGTGCCAGCAGCTTTGAGGTTAACTATGGCTACACCTTC.

This clonotype was seen a few times. This sequence joins TRBV20-1 and TRBJ1-2; TRBD1 matches 7 bases. Germline assignment: CDR1 DFQATT and CDR2 SNEGSKA (reference sequence). V shed 1 base and J 5 bases; nucleotides not matched to a gene: 7. This CDR3 is built from 14 residues. The CDR3 loop reads CSARVRDSDYGYTF. The CDR3 region has the DNA TGCAGTGCTAGAGTACGGGACAGCGATTATGGCTACACCTTC.

This clonotype was found many times. This chain connects TRBV20-1 to TRBJ2-5; D is unclear. The closer fit of TRBJ2-7 to the DNA end suggests the J call may be wrong. The CDR3 covers 13 residues. Per germline, CDR1 DFQATT and CDR2 SNEGSKA (reference sequence). The DNA of the CDR3 is TGCAGTGCTCCCCGGACGGCTTCCTACGAGCAGTACTTC. Translating gives CSAPRTASYEQYF.

The rearrangement links TRBV6-1 to TRBJ2-7; D uncertain. Trimming stripped 7 bases from V and 5 bases from J, with 15 bases between. CDR1 is MNHNS, CDR2 SASEGT, per germline. This CDR3 spans 13 amino acids. CDR3 coding DNA: TGTGCCAGCACCGAGAGAGTGCCCCACGAGCAGTACTTC. Its protein product is CASTERVPHEQYF.

This clonotype was seen a handful of times. The chain joins TRBV4-3 to TRBJ2-6; D possibly uses TRBD1 or TRBD2 (5 bases each). The V end was cut by 2 bases, the J end by 0 bases, with 11 bases between. The CDR3 is 17 residues long. Per the germline V gene, CDR1 is LGHNA and CDR2 is YSLEER. DNA of the CDR3: TGCGCCAGCAGCCAATCGGGACGGTACTCTGGGGCCAACGTCCTGACTTTC. It codes for CASSQSGRYSGANVLTF.

The chain links TRBV6-2 or TRBV6-3 to TRBJ1-5; 8 nucleotides align to TRBD1. The CDR3 runs 15 residues. With V trimmed by 6 bases and J by 7 bases, 11 bases remained unmatched. Germline CDR1 MNHEY, CDR2 SVGEGT. Here the CDR3 DNA reads TGTGCCAGCAGCACCGACAGGGGATGGGCCCAGCCCCAGCATTTT. Amino acids: CASSTDRGWAQPQHF.

The chain employs TRBV5-5 and TRBJ2-5; D might be TRBD1 (5 bases). The germline V gene has CDR1 SGHKS and CDR2 YYEKEE (reference sequence). Between the trimmed V and J ends, which lost 0 bases and 2 bases, there was a span of 8 bases. The CDR3 is 14 amino acids. CDR3: CASSLEQAQETQYF. CDR3 sequence (DNA): TGTGCCAGCAGCTTGGAACAGGCGCAAGAGACCCAGTACTTC.

V and J are TRBV6-5 and TRBJ2-1; 7 bases fit TRBD2. The J segment lost 9 bases and the V segment lost 8 bases, leaving 1 base of the junction unmatched. CDR3 length: 10 amino acids. Germline CDR1 and CDR2: MNHEY and SVGAGI. CDR3 nucleotides: TGTGCCAGCGGGGAGGGTGAGCAGTTCTTC. It specifies CASGEGEQFF.

The table lists this clonotype with a few counts. The V call is TRBV6-2 or TRBV6-3, the J call TRBJ2-5; 12 bases align to TRBD1. The CDR3 covers 15 residues. Losses at the gene ends were 6 bases for V and 5 bases for J; bases not matched to a gene: 7. Germline assignment: CDR1 MNHEY and CDR2 SVGEGT. CDR3 loop: CASSTRDRGLETQYF. CDR3 coding DNA: TGTGCCAGCAGCACCCGGGACAGGGGGCTGGAGACCCAGTACTTC.

The chain uses TRBV20-1 and TRBJ2-4, with D perhaps assigned TRBD1 or TRBD2 (6 bases each). Germline CDR1 and CDR2: DFQATT and SNEGSKA (reference sequence). The germline V and J ends were trimmed by 3 bases and 9 bases, with 15 bases remaining between them. The CDR3 has 13 residues. This chain's CDR3 is CSASKGGASIQYF. In nucleotides, the CDR3 is TGCAGTGCTAGTAAGGGGGGAGCGAGCATTCAGTACTTC.

This clonotype was found a few times. The rearrangement links TRBV12-3 or TRBV12-4 to TRBJ2-3, with D maybe TRBD2 (7 bases). Trimming took off 4 bases at V and 3 bases at J, with 14 bases between the two ends. The CDR3 sequence is 15 residues long. The CDR3, as DNA: TGTGCCAGCAGTTCCCTGCGGGGGCCAACAGATACGCAGTATTTT. This sequence encodes CASSSLRGPTDTQYF.

The chain uses TRBV4-1 and TRBJ2-5; no clear D gene. In germline, CDR1 is MGHRA, CDR2 YSYEKL. V lost 4 bases to trimming and J lost 5 bases, with 20 bases between them. This CDR3 contains 16 residues. Here the CDR3 reads CASSPRFGQSLETQYF. The DNA for the CDR3 is TGCGCCAGCAGCCCTCGCTTCGGGCAGTCATTGGAGACCCAGTACTTC.

The rearrangement joins TRBV12-3 or TRBV12-4 to TRBJ1-1; D gene unclear. With 5 bases removed from V and 3 bases from J, the gap between germline ends came to 13 bases. The CDR3 sequence is 14 residues long. This chain's CDR3 is CASSKNPRDTEAFF. CDR3 in DNA: TGTGCCAGCAGTAAAAATCCCCGGGACACTGAAGCTTTCTTT.

This clonotype came up a few times. The gene calls are TRBV6-6 and TRBJ2-7; D might be TRBD1 or TRBD2, each matching 5 bases. CDR1 and CDR2 from the germline V gene are MNHNY and SVGAGI (reference sequence). CDR3 length: 15 residues. Trimming shortened V by 2 bases and J by 2 bases, and 13 bases separated the two germline ends. CDR3 region: CASSYQGRKPYEQYF. The CDR3 DNA reads as TGTGCCAGCAGTTACCAGGGACGGAAGCCCTACGAGCAGTACTTC.

This clonotype was recorded at least ten times. CDR3 region: CASSLFSYNEQFF. The DNA for the CDR3 is TGTGCCAGCAGTTTATTCTCCTACAATGAGCAGTTCTTC. This rearrangement joins TRBV28 to TRBJ2-1; D is undetermined. CDR1 is MDHEN and CDR2 is SYDVKM in the germline V gene. The CDR3 spans 13 residues. V was clipped by 1 base and J by 0 bases, with 1 base between them.

In its sample, this clonotype was seen many times. The rearrangement joins TRBV7-9 to TRBJ2-5, with 8 bases matching TRBD1. CDR3 size: 15 residues. Germline assignment: CDR1 SEHNR and CDR2 FQNEAQ (reference sequence). Unmatched junction bases numbered 3, after V lost 2 bases and J lost 1 base. This chain's CDR3 is CASSLRDRLQETQYF. CDR3 in DNA: TGTGCCAGCAGCTTACGGGACAGGCTCCAAGAGACCCAGTACTTC.